This passage covers 31 T cell receptor beta chains from one sample sequenced in a study of cytomegalovirus exposure and HLA in healthy donors. Both 60 Vbeta primers and 13 Jbeta primers went into the PCR. Generated by immunoSEQ multiplex PCR, the TCRdb table keeps only in-frame clones and is missing some. The sample has fewer than 200,000 clones; about 70% are singletons. The material sequenced was PBMCs. The receptors originated from a woman in her 30s in good health and CMV-seronegative.

This sequence joins TRBV5-1 and TRBJ2-5; D gene uncertain. Germline V CDR1 and CDR2: SGHRS, YFSETQ. The V end lost 3 bases, the J end lost 1 base, and 13 bases lay between the germline ends. The CDR3 is made up of 15 amino acids. The CDR3 here is CASSSQSGFQETQYF. The CDR3 DNA reads TGCGCCAGCAGCTCCCAATCCGGGTTCCAAGAGACCCAGTACTTC.

CDR3 residues: CASSYQDNSGYTF. CDR3 bases: TGTGCCAGCAGTTACCAAGACAACTCCGGCTACACCTTC. The V call is TRBV6-6, the J call TRBJ1-2; unclear D gene. The germline V and J ends were trimmed by 2 bases and 8 bases, with 12 bases remaining between them. CDR3 length: 13 amino acids. Germline V gene lookup returns CDR1 MNHNY and CDR2 SVGAGI (reference sequence).

The chain carries TRBV5-1 and TRBJ2-3; D unresolved. V was cut by 4 bases and J by 0 bases, with 6 bases left in between. Germline V gives CDR1 SGHRS, CDR2 YFSETQ. This CDR3 has 13 residues. CDR3 amino acids: CASSEDSTDTQYF. The CDR3 bases are TGCGCCAGCAGCGAGGATAGCACAGATACGCAGTATTTT.

The chain couples TRBV29-1 to TRBJ2-5; the D is unclear. This CDR3 spans 12 amino acids. The germline V gene encodes CDR1 SQVTM and CDR2 ANQGSEA. Trimming cost V 4 bases and J 5 bases, with 11 bases left between them. CDR3 in DNA: TGCAGCGTTGTTTCGGGTCCGGAGACCCAGTACTTC. Its protein is CSVVSGPETQYF.

The chain links TRBV7-9 to TRBJ2-1, with TRBD2 matching over 10 bases. CDR1 is SEHNR and CDR2 is FQNEAQ in the germline V gene (reference sequence). With V trimmed by 8 bases and J by 8 bases, 12 bases remained unmatched. The CDR3 length is 15 residues. This CDR3 is CASGWEREGPHEQFF. As DNA, the CDR3 is TGTGCCAGCGGCTGGGAGCGGGAGGGCCCCCATGAGCAGTTCTTC.

The chain carries TRBV18 and TRBJ1-4; 7 bases align to TRBD1. This CDR3 is built from 13 residues. V was pared by 4 bases and J by 5 bases, with 1 base of the junction left unmatched. Germline CDR1 is KGHSH and CDR2 is LQKENI. The CDR3 region is CASSLGQNEKLFF. In DNA, the CDR3 is TGTGCCAGCTCACTGGGACAGAATGAAAAACTGTTTTTT. The whole variable domain, filled in from reference TRBV18 and TRBJ1-4, reads NAGVMQNPRHLVRRRGQEARLRCSPMKGHSHVYWYRQLPEEGLKFMVYLQKENIIDESGMPKERFSAEFPKEGPSILRIQQVVRGDSAAYFCASSLGQNEKLFFGSGTQLSVL.

This chain links TRBV30 with TRBJ2-3; 8 nucleotides agree with TRBD2. Germline CDR1 is GTSNPN and CDR2 is SVGIG (reference sequence). Trimming took 0 bases from V and 4 from J; bases not matched to a gene: 15. The CDR3 loop spans 18 amino acids. The CDR3: CAWSVRPKAGAAADTQYF. CDR3 in DNA: TGTGCCTGGAGTGTCCGCCCCAAAGCGGGAGCGGCCGCAGATACGCAGTATTTT. Supplemented by reference TRBV30 and TRBJ2-3, the full variable domain reads SQTIHQWPATLVQPVGSPLSLECTVEGTSNPNLYWYRQAAGRGLQLLFYSVGIGQISSEVPQNLSASRPQDRQFILSSKKLLLSDSGFYLCAWSVRPKAGAAADTQYFGPGTRLTVL.

CDR3 sequence (DNA): TGCGCCAGCAGCCAAATCCGGGCCTACAATGAGCAGTTCTTC. Protein: CASSQIRAYNEQFF. The gene calls are TRBV4-1 and TRBJ2-1; D remains ambiguous. V lost 2 bases to trimming and J lost 2 bases, with 7 bases between them. This CDR3 has 14 amino acids. Per germline, CDR1 MGHRA and CDR2 YSYEKL.

The J gene is TRBJ1-4, the V gene TRBV7-9, with D tentatively TRBD1 (5 bases). Germline values: CDR1 SEHNR, CDR2 FQNEAQ (reference sequence). Trimming removed 11 bases from V and 0 bases from J, with 19 bases in between. CDR3 length equals 16 residues. The CDR3 sequence is CASSHGGLATNEKLFF. Here the CDR3 DNA reads TGTGCCTCATCTCACGGGGGGTTAGCAACTAATGAAAAACTGTTTTTT.

The rearrangement links TRBV14 to TRBJ2-1, with D possibly TRBD1 on 6 matching bases. Trimming pared 4 bases from V and 6 bases from J, leaving 16 bases between. Germline CDR1 SGHDN, CDR2 FVKESK. The CDR3 is made up of 15 amino acids. DNA of the CDR3: TGTGCCAGCAGCCCTCACCAGGGGAGAGGCAATGAGCAGTTCTTC. Translating gives CASSPHQGRGNEQFF.

This clone was counted a few times. The chain carries TRBV27 and TRBJ2-3; D not resolved. Trimming took off 2 bases at V and 2 bases at J, with 8 bases between the two ends. The length of the CDR3 is 14 residues. Germline V gives CDR1 MNHEY, CDR2 SMNVEV (reference sequence). The DNA for the CDR3 is TGTGCCAGCAGTTTACAGTCCCTCACAGATACGCAGTATTTT. Translating it yields CASSLQSLTDTQYF.

This clone was seen a handful of times. The chain links TRBV25-1 to TRBJ1-1; 7 bases are shared with TRBD1. V was pared by 1 base and J by 6 bases, with 14 bases of the junction left unmatched. The germline V gene has CDR1 MGHDK and CDR2 SYGVNS. The CDR3 runs to 17 residues. The CDR3 DNA follows: TGTGCCAGCAGTGAATTGGCAGGGGGATGGGGAAAATCTGAAGCTTTCTTT. This translates into CASSELAGGWGKSEAFF.

This clone has more than one count but fewer than ten. This rearrangement joins TRBV5-1 to TRBJ2-2; TRBD2 might be the D (7 bases). V was trimmed by 1 base and J by 4 bases, leaving 29 bases between them. The CDR3 is 21 residues long. Germline V gene data show CDR1 as SGHRS and CDR2 as YFSETQ. CDR3 in DNA: TGCGCCAGCAGCTTGCCCTTTGTTGGCGGGGGCTCTTCCGGGGCCACCGGGGAGCTGTTTTTT. It is translated as CASSLPFVGGGSSGATGELFF.

The genes are TRBV6-1 and TRBJ1-5, with 9 bases fitting TRBD1. V trimming: 6 bases; J trimming: 3 bases; junction bases outside the gene matches: 6. Germline loops: CDR1 MNHNS, CDR2 SASEGT. The CDR3 is 15 residues long. CDR3 sequence (DNA): TGTGCCAGCAGCACAGGGGGCCCCTTCAATCAGCCCCAGCATTTT. It yields the protein CASSTGGPFNQPQHF.

V usage is TRBV30 and J usage is TRBJ2-5, with 10 bases lining up with TRBD2. After removal of 0 bases from V and 5 bases from J, the junction contained 12 bases not matched to a gene. Looked up from germline, CDR1 is GTSNPN and CDR2 is SVGIG (reference sequence). The length of the CDR3 is 17 residues. CDR3 sequence reads: CAWSVPSGSFFWETQYF. CDR3 coding DNA: TGTGCCTGGAGTGTACCTAGCGGGAGTTTTTTTTGGGAGACCCAGTACTTC.

The chain joins TRBV5-1 to TRBJ1-1; 8 bases agree with TRBD1. The length of the CDR3 is 15 residues. V was clipped by 6 bases and J by 2 bases; unmatched bases: 9. Germline V gives CDR1 SGHRS, CDR2 YFSETQ. Here the CDR3 reads CASTSSTGVNTEAFF. DNA for the CDR3: TGCGCCAGCACCAGTTCGACAGGGGTTAACACTGAAGCTTTCTTT.

The chain employs TRBV5-6 and TRBJ1-5, with a possible D match to TRBD1 (6 bases). This CDR3 comprises 14 residues. Between the trimmed V and J ends, which lost 2 bases and 3 bases, there was a span of 9 bases. Germline-derived CDR1 and CDR2 are SGHDT and YYEEEE. CDR3 in amino acids: CASSFGTNNQPQHF. The CDR3 coding sequence is TGTGCCAGCAGCTTCGGGACAAACAATCAGCCCCAGCATTTT.

This chain joins TRBV11-2 and TRBJ2-3; 8 bases are shared with TRBD2. The junction had 7 bases not matched to a gene; V was cut back by 5 bases and J by 3 bases. The germline gives CDR1 SGHAT, CDR2 FQNNGV. CDR3 length: 15 amino acids. The CDR3 is CASSRLASPTDTQYF. CDR3 nucleotides: TGTGCCAGCAGCCGACTAGCGAGCCCGACAGATACGCAGTATTTT.

V usage is TRBV10-3 and J usage is TRBJ2-5; 8 nucleotides match TRBD1. V shed 0 bases and J 4 bases; nucleotides not matched to a gene: 10. The CDR3 is 17 residues long. Germline V gene lookup returns CDR1 ENHRY and CDR2 SYGVKD. This chain's CDR3 is CAISESKEQGALETQYF. DNA for the CDR3: TGTGCCATCAGTGAGTCGAAGGAGCAGGGGGCTTTAGAGACCCAGTACTTC.

CDR3 amino acids: CASSFRSGEQYF. The CDR3 DNA is TGTGCCAGCAGCTTTCGCTCGGGGGAGCAGTACTTC. The J gene is TRBJ2-7, the V gene TRBV7-2; D is possibly TRBD2 (5 bases). V lost 3 bases to trimming and J lost 7 bases, with 10 bases between them. Germline assignment: CDR1 SGHTA and CDR2 FQGNSA. The CDR3 is 12 amino acids.

This clone was detected only once. The rearrangement joins TRBV5-8 to TRBJ2-2, with TRBD2 as a possible D gene (6 bases). Germline V CDR1 and CDR2: SGHTS, YDEGEE. Trimming removed 1 base from V and 1 base from J, with 11 bases in between. This CDR3 is built from 16 residues. The CDR3 DNA reads as TGTGCCAGCAGCTTGTGGGGAGGACGGAACACCGGGGAGCTGTTTTTT. Residues: CASSLWGGRNTGELFF.

The chain combines TRBV11-2 with TRBJ2-7, with D possibly TRBD1 on 6 matching bases. The ends were cut back, 4 bases at V and 2 bases at J, with 12 bases in the middle. The CDR3 is 14 residues long. The germline gives CDR1 SGHAT, CDR2 FQNNGV. The CDR3 here is CASSWLTGPYEQYF. The DNA of the CDR3 is TGTGCCAGCAGCTGGCTGACAGGTCCCTACGAGCAGTACTTC.

The chain couples TRBV7-9 to TRBJ1-5, with no clear D. The CDR3 is 16 amino acids. CDR1 and CDR2 from the germline V gene are SEHNR and FQNEAQ (reference sequence). V lost 5 bases to trimming and J lost 0 bases, with 14 bases between them. The CDR3 coding sequence is TGTGCCAGCAGCCCCGGGGATCTCAATAGCAATCAGCCCCAGCATTTT. Protein product: CASSPGDLNSNQPQHF.

The chain joins TRBV4-3 to TRBJ2-5; 12 nucleotides line up with TRBD2. The J call may be faulty, since TRBJ2-7 better matches the DNA end. The CDR3 totals 12 residues. In germline, CDR1 is LGHNA, CDR2 YSLEER. CDR3 DNA sequence: TGCGCCAGCGGACTAGCGGGATCCGAGCAGTACTTC. Encoded protein: CASGLAGSEQYF.

The chain combines TRBV10-2 with TRBJ2-4, with TRBD2 matching 9 bases. The CDR3 sequence is 14 residues long. Germline CDR1 WSHSY, CDR2 SAAADI. V gave up 6 bases and J gave up 5 bases; unmatched junction bases: 5. The chain's CDR3 is CASRAGGPQNIQYF. DNA for the CDR3: TGCGCCAGCAGGGCGGGAGGGCCTCAAAACATTCAGTACTTC.

This clone has more than one count but fewer than ten. This rearrangement joins TRBV29-1 to TRBJ1-1, with D perhaps TRBD1 (5 bases). The germline V and J ends were trimmed by 4 bases and 4 bases, with 16 bases remaining between them. CDR3 length: 14 residues. Germline assignment: CDR1 SQVTM and CDR2 ANQGSEA. The CDR3 DNA reads TGCAGCGTTGTGGAACAGGTCGTTGGCACTGAAGCTTTCTTT. Protein product: CSVVEQVVGTEAFF.

The chain carries TRBV4-3 and TRBJ2-1; D gene uncertain. The CDR3 totals 14 residues. Trimming shortened V by 0 bases and J by 10 bases, and 13 bases separated the two germline ends. CDR1 and CDR2 (germline): LGHNA, YSLEER. The CDR3 DNA sequence: TGCGCCAGCAGCCAAGACTTGGGTCAGCGCGAGCAGTTCTTC. It is translated as CASSQDLGQREQFF.

The gene calls are TRBV4-3 and TRBJ2-2, with 11 bases matching TRBD2. The V gene end was trimmed by 0 bases and the J gene end by 6 bases; junction bases not matched to a gene: 6. This CDR3 is 17 amino acids long. Germline assignment: CDR1 LGHNA and CDR2 YSLEER. The CDR3 loop reads CASSQDRLAGTAGELFF. The DNA of the CDR3 is TGCGCCAGCAGCCAAGATCGACTAGCGGGAACCGCCGGGGAGCTGTTTTTT.

The rearrangement joins TRBV9 to TRBJ2-1; D might be TRBD2 (7 bases). Trimming took 4 bases from V and 7 from J, leaving 12 bases between them. Germline V gene sequence: CDR1 SGDLS, CDR2 YYNGEE. The CDR3 runs to 13 residues. The CDR3 DNA sequence: TGTGCCAGCAGCCTTGGGGGGGCGAATGAGCAGTTCTTC. Amino acid sequence: CASSLGGANEQFF.

The chain couples TRBV2 to TRBJ1-1, with D possibly TRBD1 on 5 matching bases. With 3 bases removed from V and 4 bases from J, the gap between germline ends came to 12 bases. This CDR3 comprises 14 residues. The germline V gene encodes CDR1 SNHLY and CDR2 FYNNEI. This CDR3 reads CASSDMGGVTEAFF. CDR3 sequence (DNA): TGTGCCAGCAGTGACATGGGAGGGGTCACTGAAGCTTTCTTT.

The V and J genes are TRBV19 and TRBJ1-5; no clear D gene. Germline V CDR1 and CDR2: LNHDA, SQIVND (reference sequence). V was clipped by 3 bases and J by 0 bases, with 12 bases between them. The CDR3 sequence is 16 residues long. CDR3 nucleotides: TGTGCCAGTAGTATTCGAGGGATGGGTAGCAATCAGCCCCAGCATTTT. It translates to CASSIRGMGSNQPQHF.